This paragraph reports one T cell receptor (beta chain). Its antigen is unidentified. These data come from a study of OX40 agonist ivuxolimab in advanced cancers. Broader study findings: The investigators did not determine what antigen specificity the expanded peripheral T cells had. At 0.1 to 3.0 mg/kg, CD4+ and CD8+ blood T cells expanded clonally by week 6.

TCRdb keeps only in-frame clones here, not all; method: immunoSEQ multiplex PCR. The sample contains 13,000 or so clones, more than 65% of which appear only once. Trimming cost V 8 bases and J 2 bases, with 14 bases left between them. This CDR3 region has 14 residues. Germline V gene sequence: CDR1 SGHRS, CDR2 YFSETQ. The receptor was isolated from an adult with an advanced solid tumor such as melanoma, head and neck, liver or kidney cancer. The sequences come from CD4+ or CD8+ T cells sorted from blood, collected in a trial of the OX40 agonist ivuxolimab. The chain combines TRBV5-1 with TRBJ1-5; D unresolved. Here the CDR3 reads CARCIGDGNQPQHF. CDR3 sequence (DNA): TGCGCCAGGTGTATCGGGGATGGCAATCAGCCCCAGCATTTT.